A single sample is the source of the 13 T cell receptor beta chains below, sequenced in a study of T cell repertoires in cytomegalovirus infection. These TCRs' antigens remain unknown. From the reads, TCRdb called clonotypes with MiXCR, one entry per CDR3 protein. The table shows 450,000 to 600,000 distinct CDR3 sequences, with roughly 43% occurring only once. Sequencing used cultured PBMCs, obtained from culture after CMV antigen stimulation. The origin of the receptors is a human donor in good health (CMV status not recorded). Some clones in this sample may be carry-over from other donors' samples.

This clonotype has more than one count but fewer than ten. This rearrangement joins TRBV6-2 or TRBV6-3 to TRBJ2-1; 10 positions agree with TRBD2. The CDR3 has 13 amino acids. Germline CDR1 and CDR2: MNHEY and SVGEGT. The V segment lost 5 bases and the J segment 7 bases; nucleotides outside the gene matches: 2. Written as DNA, the CDR3 is TGTGCCAGCAGTAGCGGGGGGGCAAATGAGCAGTTCTTC. Its protein is CASSSGGANEQFF.

The CDR3 is CASSPKAATNEKLFF. CDR3 in DNA: TGTGCCAGCAGCCCCAAAGCAGCAACTAATGAAAAACTGTTTTTT. V usage is TRBV7-9 and J usage is TRBJ1-4; the D is unclear. CDR1 and CDR2 (germline): SEHNR, FQNEAQ (reference sequence). There are 15 residues in the CDR3. Trimming stripped 5 bases from V and 0 bases from J, with 10 bases between.

V is TRBV6-2 or TRBV6-3 and J is TRBJ2-3; 9 bases are shared with TRBD1. Germline CDR1 is MNHEY and CDR2 is SVGEGT. CDR3 length: 13 amino acids. After removal of 7 bases from V and 4 bases from J, the junction contained 3 bases not matched to a gene. The CDR3 is CASKDRGPDTQYF. The CDR3 region has the DNA TGTGCCAGCAAGGACAGGGGCCCAGATACGCAGTATTTT.

The rearrangement joins TRBV12-3 or TRBV12-4 to TRBJ2-3, with 12 bases lining up with TRBD2. Trimming took 6 bases from V and 4 from J; bases not matched to a gene: 5. The CDR3 runs 15 residues. CDR3 bases: TGTGCCAGCAGCGCGACTAGCGGGAGCGCAGATACGCAGTATTTT. Amino acid sequence: CASSATSGSADTQYF.

This chain uses TRBV7-9 with TRBJ2-5; D ambiguous. Germline V gene data show CDR1 as SEHNR and CDR2 as FQNEAQ (reference sequence). Trimming removed 2 bases from V and 5 bases from J, with 24 bases in between. The CDR3 spans 18 residues. DNA for the CDR3: TGTGCCAGCAGCTTATTCCCGAGTCGGAACCCACAAGAGGAGACCCAGTACTTC. Protein product: CASSLFPSRNPQEETQYF.

The chain carries TRBV12-3 or TRBV12-4 and TRBJ2-1; tentative D call: TRBD2 (7 bases). V lost 4 bases and J 7 bases, leaving 17 bases between the germline ends. The CDR3 contains 15 residues. The CDR3 region has the DNA TGTGCCAGCAGTTCAGTGGAGGGGGGGTCGAATGAGCAGTTCTTC. Residues: CASSSVEGGSNEQFF.

This clonotype was recorded a few times. For the CDR3, the DNA is TGTGCCAGCAGTTACTCGAAAGGTCTGGGGGTCGGAGCTTTCTTT. Translating gives CASSYSKGLGVGAFF. The chain carries TRBV6-5 and TRBJ1-1, with a tentative D call TRBD1 (5 bases). Germline-derived CDR1 and CDR2 are MNHEY and SVGAGI. CDR3 length: 15 residues. V shed 0 bases and J shed 10 bases, with 18 bases lying between them.

The chain employs TRBV5-4 and TRBJ2-3, with unresolved D. Germline lookup yields CDR1 SGHNT and CDR2 YYREEE (reference sequence). This CDR3 is 14 amino acids long. Trimming cost V 8 bases and J 0 bases, with 13 bases left between them. The CDR3, as DNA: TGTGCCAGTCGTGTCAAGGGAAGCACAGATACGCAGTATTTT. Protein: CASRVKGSTDTQYF.

The J gene is TRBJ2-5, the V gene TRBV6-2 or TRBV6-3; 9 nucleotides align to TRBD1. The CDR3 is made up of 15 amino acids. The V gene's germline CDR1 is MNHEY and CDR2 SVGEGT. Trimming cost V 6 bases and J 3 bases; bases outside gene matches: 8. CDR3 sequence reads: CASRNHWTGEETQYF. The CDR3 region has the DNA TGTGCCAGCAGAAATCATTGGACAGGGGAAGAGACCCAGTACTTC.

This chain joins TRBV28 and TRBJ2-7; TRBD1 is a possible D gene (6 bases). The CDR3 spans 13 residues. Germline CDR1 reads MDHEN; CDR2 reads SYDVKM. The germline V and J ends were trimmed by 1 base and 6 bases, with 10 bases remaining between them. The DNA for the CDR3 is TGTGCCAGCAGTTTATCGAGAGGGGGCGAGCAGTACTTC. This encodes CASSLSRGGEQYF.

This clonotype was counted only a few times. This chain uses TRBV4-2 with TRBJ2-4; D is uncertain. Germline assignment: CDR1 LGHNA and CDR2 YNFKEQ. This CDR3 contains 16 residues. V was shortened by 1 base and J by 0 bases, with 10 bases between the two germline ends. DNA of the CDR3: TGTGCCAGCAGCCAAGCGGCAGATTTAGCCAAAAACATTCAGTACTTC. Its protein is CASSQAADLAKNIQYF.

Concerning this clonotype: One end of the junction fails to match germline, which may point to a read error. This chain joins TRBV6-2 or TRBV6-3 and TRBJ2-3, with TRBD2 matching 9 bases. The CDR3 covers 16 residues. Germline V gene data show CDR1 as MNHEY and CDR2 as SVGEGT. For the CDR3, the DNA is TGTGCCAGCAGTTCCCAAGCGCGGGAGGGCACCGATACGCAGTATTTT. It specifies CASSSQAREGTDTQYF.

The chain joins TRBV30 to TRBJ1-4; D is uncertain. Trimming left V 1 base short and J 4 bases short, with 13 bases between. The CDR3 length is 15 residues. Germline lookup yields CDR1 GTSNPN and CDR2 SVGIG (reference sequence). The CDR3, as DNA: TGTGCCTGGAGTGATCGGAGGATCTATAATGAAAAACTGTTTTTT. This sequence encodes CAWSDRRIYNEKLFF.